The sequence of this T cell receptor beta chain was determined in a study of T cell responses to AZD1222 COVID-19 vaccine. Measured with immunoSEQ multiplex PCR; TCRdb has only the in-frame clones, and not every one. This table has about 120,000 clones, 85% to 90% appearing once. Germline CDR1 and CDR2: SEHNR and FQNEAQ (reference sequence). This CDR3 comprises 17 residues. The study's findings and limits: Spike-specific TCR repertoires showed rising breadth and depth after two AZD1222 doses.

Points on this clone: Antigen: not known. One end of the junction is discordant with germline, which a read error may explain.

The starting material was peripheral blood, obtained on day 0 of AZD1222 vaccination. V gene TRBV7-9 combines with J gene TRBJ2-1, with 13 positions matching TRBD2. The clonotype was recovered from an adult in good health. The CDR3 DNA sequence: TGTGCCAGCAGCTCGAGGACTAGCGGGAGTATCTACACTGAGCAGTTCTTC. Translating it yields CASSSRTSGSIYTEQFF.